These T cell receptor beta chains were read from a single sample in a study of PD-L1 blockade in urothelial cancer. Here immunoSEQ multiplex PCR was the method, and the copy in TCRdb shows in-frame clones only, minus some. The repertoire has approximately 100,000 clones, around 90% of them found once; the top ten carry over 0.8%. This material consisted of PBMCs, taken around atezolizumab (anti-PD-L1) treatment. Receptors were obtained from a woman older than 75 with urothelial cancer. Each CDR3 is given with its conserved first and last residue. A D gene is named only where the DNA matches it firmly. Not all rows give a size; the values are once, few, many and, for expanded clones, a class.

NA	NA	TRBJ1-3	TRBV6-1	CASSVHRTSGNTIYF	TGTGCCAGCAGTGTGCACAGGACCTCTGGAAACACCATATATTTT
once	TRBD2	TRBJ2-1	TRBV28	CASSHGRGRVPYNEQFF	TGTGCCAGCAGTCACGGTCGCGGGAGGGTCCCCTACAATGAGCAGTTCTTC
NA	NA	TRBJ1-5	TRBV27	CASSLSSEQPQHF	TGTGCCAGCAGTTTATCGTCTGAGCAGCCCCAGCATTTT
NA	TRBD2	TRBJ2-1	TRBV19	CASSTSGTSGRGEQFF	TGTGCCAGTAGTACCTCCGGGACTAGCGGGAGGGGTGAGCAGTTCTTC
NA	NA	TRBJ1-2	TRBV27	CASSLWADGYTF	TGTGCCAGCAGTTTATGGGCAGATGGCTACACCTTC
once	NA	TRBJ2-3	TRBV9	CASSVGGQLTDTQYF	TGTGCCAGCAGCGTAGGAGGGCAGCTCACAGATACGCAGTATTTT
once	NA	TRBJ2-1	TRBV6-5	CASSYRQAYNEQFF	TGTGCCAGCAGTTATCGCCAGGCGTACAATGAGCAGTTCTTC
NA	TRBD1	TRBJ2-7	TRBV28	CASSSESGTGAYEQYF	TGTGCCAGCAGTTCCGAGTCCGGGACAGGGGCCTACGAGCAGTACTTC
once	TRBD1	TRBJ2-5	TRBV19	CASSRQGAYQETQYF	TGTGCCAGTAGTCGTCAGGGGGCGTACCAAGAGACCCAGTACTTC
NA	NA	TRBJ2-1	TRBV29-1	CSVAGYPYNEQFF	TGCAGCGTTGCAGGGTATCCTTACAATGAGCAGTTCTTC
NA	NA	TRBJ2-2	TRBV5-4	CASRWGQGTDAGELFF	TGTGCCAGCAGGTGGGGGCAGGGGACGGACGCCGGGGAGCTGTTTTTT
NA	NA	TRBJ1-2	TRBV30	CAWSVPFPAGVNNGYTF	TGTGCCTGGAGTGTACCTTTCCCTGCGGGGGTGAATAATGGCTACACCTTC
NA	TRBD1	TRBJ1-4	TRBV27	CASSQTGGDEKLFF	TGTGCCAGCAGTCAGACAGGGGGAGATGAAAAACTGTTTTTT
NA	TRBD1	TRBJ1-5	TRBV7-9	CASSLGTGIDQPQHF	TGTGCCAGCAGCCTAGGGACAGGGATCGATCAGCCCCAGCATTTT
NA	TRBD1	TRBJ1-4	TRBV2	CASSPGTGLGLAKLFF	TGTGCCAGCAGTCCAGGGACAGGGTTAGGTCTTGCGAAACTGTTTTTT
once	TRBD1	TRBJ2-1	TRBV28	CASRLTGSGEQFF	TGTGCCAGCAGGCTGACAGGGAGTGGTGAGCAGTTCTTC
NA	TRBD1	TRBJ2-2	TRBV6-1	CASSAGTGAAGELFF	TGTGCCAGCAGTGCCGGGACAGGGGCGGCCGGGGAGCTGTTTTTT
NA	NA	TRBJ1-1	TRBV5-1	CASSPGKPEAFF	TGCGCCAGCAGCCCAGGTAAGCCTGAAGCTTTCTTT
NA	NA	TRBJ1-5	TRBV19	CASSSGLNQPQHF	TGTGCCAGTAGTTCAGGACTCAATCAGCCCCAGCATTTT
once	NA	TRBJ1-1	TRBV9	CASSVVAGKSGTEAFF	TGTGCCAGCAGCGTAGTGGCAGGGAAGTCAGGCACTGAAGCTTTCTTT
NA	NA	TRBJ1-1	TRBV6-1	CASSEGQRLEAFF	TGTGCCAGCAGTGAAGGTCAGCGACTTGAAGCTTTCTTT
few	TRBD1	TRBJ2-7	TRBV6-1	CASSVPPGGRLNEQYF	TGTGCCAGCAGTGTCCCTCCAGGGGGCCGATTAAACGAGCAGTACTTC